This TCR beta chain was identified in a study of PD-1 blockade in classical Hodgkin lymphoma. The CDR3 runs to 14 residues. The germline V gene has CDR1 SGHTA and CDR2 FQGTGA. V lost 5 bases to trimming and J lost 15 bases; unmatched junction nucleotides: 11. Here immunoSEQ multiplex PCR was the method, and the copy in TCRdb shows in-frame clones only, minus some. The sample has under 95,000 clones, around 90% seen once. Patients all relapsed after autologous stem cell transplantation, and there was variation in brentuximab vedotin exposure. The receptor was isolated from a human donor with classical Hodgkin lymphoma. The genes are TRBV7-3 and TRBJ2-1; the match to TRBD2 covers 12 bases. Specimen: peripheral blood mononuclear cells (PBMCs), collected before the second cycle of nivolumab. The CDR3 is CASSPTLTSGSMFF. CDR3 nucleotides: TGTGCCAGCAGCCCCACCCTGACTAGCGGGAGTATGTTCTTC. The entire variable domain, with the rest obtained from reference TRBV7-3 and TRBJ2-1, is as follows: GAGVSQTPSNKVTEKGKYVELRCDPISGHTALYWYRQSLGQGPEFLIYFQGTGAADDSGLPNDRFFAVRPEGSVSTLKIQRTERGDSAVYLCASSPTLTSGSMFFGPGTRLTVL.